This T cell receptor beta chain is from a study of identical twins. There were only healthy Caucasians among the donors. The study, taken as a whole, reports: Conclusions came from cross-sectional statistical analysis, not from following the same donors. Memory repertoires showed no such pattern, whereas abundant cord blood beta clonotypes carried fewer insertions.

Germline CDR1 and CDR2: SGHVS and FQNEAQ. The CDR3 covers 16 residues. The trim removed 2 bases at V and 5 bases at J, leaving 11 bases unmatched. TCRdb ran MiXCR on the 5' RACE reads and lists one entry per CDR3 protein. The top ten hold around 3% of the sample, which has 270,000 or so distinct CDR3 sequences, about 9% seen once. This clonotype has ten or more counts. Its matching antigen is unknown. These data also featured in a second study, about yellow fever vaccine responses in identical twins.

The receptor's source is a woman aged 18-29 years in good health. The source material was CD8+ T cells sorted from blood. This sequence joins TRBV7-8 and TRBJ2-5, with 7 bases fitting TRBD2. CDR3: CASSLYLGSGPETQYF. DNA of the CDR3: TGTGCCAGCAGCTTATACCTGGGTAGCGGGCCGGAGACCCAGTACTTC.